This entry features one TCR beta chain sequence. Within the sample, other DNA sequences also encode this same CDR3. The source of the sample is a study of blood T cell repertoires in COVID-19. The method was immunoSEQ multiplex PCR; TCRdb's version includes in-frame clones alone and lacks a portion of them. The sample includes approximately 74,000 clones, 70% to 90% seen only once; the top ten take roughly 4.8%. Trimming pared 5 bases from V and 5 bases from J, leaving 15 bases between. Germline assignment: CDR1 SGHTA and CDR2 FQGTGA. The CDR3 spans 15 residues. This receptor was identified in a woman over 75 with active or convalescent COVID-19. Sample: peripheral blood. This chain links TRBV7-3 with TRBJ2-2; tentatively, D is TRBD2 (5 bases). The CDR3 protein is CASSPGLAGTGELFF. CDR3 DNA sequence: TGTGCCAGCAGCCCCGGACTGGCTGGAACCGGGGAGCTGTTTTTT.